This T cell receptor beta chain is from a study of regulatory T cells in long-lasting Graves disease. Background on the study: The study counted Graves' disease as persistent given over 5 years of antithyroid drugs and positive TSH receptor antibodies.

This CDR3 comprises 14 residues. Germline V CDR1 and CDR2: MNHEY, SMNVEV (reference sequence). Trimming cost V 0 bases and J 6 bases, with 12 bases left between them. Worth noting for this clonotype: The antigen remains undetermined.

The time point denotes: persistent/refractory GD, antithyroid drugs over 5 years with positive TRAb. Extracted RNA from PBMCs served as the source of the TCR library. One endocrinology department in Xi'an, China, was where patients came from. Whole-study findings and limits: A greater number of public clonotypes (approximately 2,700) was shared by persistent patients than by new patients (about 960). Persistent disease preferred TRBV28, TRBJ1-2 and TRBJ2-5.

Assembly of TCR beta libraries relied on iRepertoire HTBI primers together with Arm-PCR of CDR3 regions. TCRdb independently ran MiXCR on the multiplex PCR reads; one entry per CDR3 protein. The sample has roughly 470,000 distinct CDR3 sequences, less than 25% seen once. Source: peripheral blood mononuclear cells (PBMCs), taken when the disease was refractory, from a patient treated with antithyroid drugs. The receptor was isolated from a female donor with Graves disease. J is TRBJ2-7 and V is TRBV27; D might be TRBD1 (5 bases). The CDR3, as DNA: TGTGCCAGCAGTTTATCGCTCAGGGCGAGCGAGCAGTACTTC. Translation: CASSLSLRASEQYF.